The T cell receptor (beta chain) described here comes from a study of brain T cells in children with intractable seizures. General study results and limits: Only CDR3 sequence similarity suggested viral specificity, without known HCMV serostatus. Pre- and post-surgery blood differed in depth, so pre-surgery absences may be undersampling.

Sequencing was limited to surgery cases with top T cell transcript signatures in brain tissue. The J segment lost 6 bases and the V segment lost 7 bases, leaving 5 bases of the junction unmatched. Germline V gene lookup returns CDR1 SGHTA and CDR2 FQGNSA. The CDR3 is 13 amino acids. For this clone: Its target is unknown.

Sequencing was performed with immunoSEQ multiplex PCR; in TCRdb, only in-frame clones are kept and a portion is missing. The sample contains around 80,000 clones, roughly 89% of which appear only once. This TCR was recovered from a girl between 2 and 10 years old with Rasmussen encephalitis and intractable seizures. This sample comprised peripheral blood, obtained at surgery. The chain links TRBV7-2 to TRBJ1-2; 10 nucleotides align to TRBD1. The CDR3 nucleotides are TGTGCCAGCACCCGGACAGGGGGGGATGGCTACACCTTC. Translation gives CASTRTGGDGYTF. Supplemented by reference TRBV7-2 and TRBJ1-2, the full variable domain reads GAGVSQSPSNKVTEKGKDVELRCDPISGHTALYWYRQSLGQGLEFLIYFQGNSAPDKSGLPSDRFSAERTGGSVSTLTIQRTQQEDSAVYLCASTRTGGDGYTFGSGTRLTVV.